This is a list of T cell receptor beta chains from one sample in a study of monozygotic twins with inflammatory bowel disease. TCRdb reprocessed the 5' RACE reads and keeps a single row for each CDR3 protein, giving no DNA. With about 440,000 distinct CDR3 sequences in the sample, the ten largest clones hold 2% to 2.5%. What was sequenced was blood. The receptors shown here come from a human donor with ulcerative colitis or Crohn's disease, or a healthy co-twin of an affected twin (not recorded which). The CDR3 runs from the conserved cysteine through the conserved F or W. Each record gives: J gene, V gene, CDR3 protein.

j_call: TRBJ1-1
v_call: TRBV29-1
cdr3_aa: CSVVKTVNTEAFF

j_call: TRBJ1-6
v_call: TRBV7-9
cdr3_aa: CASSLEDVSPLHF

j_call: TRBJ2-7
v_call: TRBV4-3
cdr3_aa: CASSPRLAGGQSEQYF

j_call: TRBJ2-1
v_call: TRBV7-8
cdr3_aa: CASSVRDTHNEQFF

j_call: TRBJ1-2
v_call: TRBV12-3/TRBV12-4
cdr3_aa: CASSSPPGTYGYTF

j_call: TRBJ1-6
v_call: TRBV27
cdr3_aa: CASSLQTGTGSPLHF

j_call: TRBJ1-1
v_call: TRBV2
cdr3_aa: CATTNLAEAFF

j_call: TRBJ1-1
v_call: TRBV4-1
cdr3_aa: CASSQRGLGTEAFF

j_call: TRBJ1-3
v_call: TRBV6-1
cdr3_aa: CASRDRAEGNTIYF

j_call: TRBJ2-3
v_call: TRBV7-3
cdr3_aa: CASSLMAGTGASTDTQYF

j_call: TRBJ2-7
v_call: TRBV2
cdr3_aa: CASRGGHYEQYF

j_call: TRBJ2-7
v_call: TRBV20-1
cdr3_aa: CSARDLQAAYEQYF

j_call: TRBJ2-7
v_call: TRBV6-6
cdr3_aa: CASTLSGGAYEQYF

j_call: TRBJ1-1
v_call: TRBV10-2
cdr3_aa: CASSEPSGTEAFF

j_call: TRBJ2-4
v_call: TRBV12-3/TRBV12-4
cdr3_aa: CASSLSKNIQYF

j_call: TRBJ2-7
v_call: TRBV6-2/TRBV6-3
cdr3_aa: CASSYFLYEQYF

j_call: TRBJ1-2
v_call: TRBV2
cdr3_aa: CASSEDTAISYGYTF

j_call: TRBJ2-2
v_call: TRBV5-1
cdr3_aa: CASSEPGTTNTGELFF

j_call: TRBJ2-3
v_call: TRBV18
cdr3_aa: CASSPPQGSTDTQYF

j_call: TRBJ1-1
v_call: TRBV20-1
cdr3_aa: CSARSTGLNTEAFF

j_call: TRBJ2-3
v_call: TRBV9
cdr3_aa: CASSVGVAGVPTDTQYF

j_call: TRBJ2-1
v_call: TRBV20-1
cdr3_aa: CSASSGGVANEQFF

j_call: TRBJ2-7
v_call: TRBV12-3/TRBV12-4
cdr3_aa: CASSPGIGLPPYEQYF

j_call: TRBJ2-1
v_call: TRBV7-9
cdr3_aa: CASSPEGLLDNEQFF

j_call: TRBJ2-2
v_call: TRBV10-3
cdr3_aa: CAISEIAGLGEPFF

j_call: TRBJ1-1
v_call: TRBV6-1
cdr3_aa: CATKYEFRNTEAFF

j_call: TRBJ2-5
v_call: TRBV12-3/TRBV12-4
cdr3_aa: CATSWGAKETQYF

j_call: TRBJ2-1
v_call: TRBV20-1
cdr3_aa: CSASSGRAKNEQFF

j_call: TRBJ2-1
v_call: TRBV6-1
cdr3_aa: CASSTPTGTYNEQFF

j_call: TRBJ2-1
v_call: TRBV29-1
cdr3_aa: CSVEVEPSGGQFF

j_call: TRBJ2-7
v_call: TRBV6-5
cdr3_aa: CASSYSDRGDSYEQYF

j_call: TRBJ2-2
v_call: TRBV12-3/TRBV12-4
cdr3_aa: CASSPSVAGELFF

j_call: TRBJ2-5
v_call: TRBV20-1
cdr3_aa: CSANGQPGGGTQYF

j_call: TRBJ2-7
v_call: TRBV14
cdr3_aa: CASSRTLNYEQYF

j_call: TRBJ2-7
v_call: TRBV20-1
cdr3_aa: CSARDSRRAYEQYF

j_call: TRBJ1-2
v_call: TRBV6-1
cdr3_aa: CASSPRTGEISYGYTF

j_call: TRBJ2-2
v_call: TRBV7-2
cdr3_aa: CASSLMASGRGELFF

j_call: TRBJ2-4
v_call: TRBV2
cdr3_aa: CATLEGVAKNIQYF

j_call: TRBJ2-2
v_call: TRBV5-1
cdr3_aa: CASSLAPGTTGELFF

j_call: TRBJ2-7
v_call: TRBV20-1
cdr3_aa: CSARTSGRTDYEQYF

j_call: TRBJ2-4
v_call: TRBV20-1
cdr3_aa: CSARAPQPNSQYF